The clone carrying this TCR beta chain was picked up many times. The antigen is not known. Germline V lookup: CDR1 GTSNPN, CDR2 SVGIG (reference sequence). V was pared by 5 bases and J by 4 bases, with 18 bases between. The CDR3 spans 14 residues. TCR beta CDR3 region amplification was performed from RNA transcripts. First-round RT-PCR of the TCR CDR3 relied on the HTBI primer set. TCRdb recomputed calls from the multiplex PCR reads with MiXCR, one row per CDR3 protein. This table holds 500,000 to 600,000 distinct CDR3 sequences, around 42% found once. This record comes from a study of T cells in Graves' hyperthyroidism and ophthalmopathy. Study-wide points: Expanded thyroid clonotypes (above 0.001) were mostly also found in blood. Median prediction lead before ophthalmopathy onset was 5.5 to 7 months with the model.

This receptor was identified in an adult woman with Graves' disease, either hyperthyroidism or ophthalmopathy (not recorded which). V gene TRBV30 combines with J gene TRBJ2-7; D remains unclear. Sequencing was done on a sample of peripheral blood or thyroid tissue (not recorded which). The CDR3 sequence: CAWGRARRTYEQYF. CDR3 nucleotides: TGTGCCTGGGGTAGAGCTAGACGGACGTACGAGCAGTACTTC.